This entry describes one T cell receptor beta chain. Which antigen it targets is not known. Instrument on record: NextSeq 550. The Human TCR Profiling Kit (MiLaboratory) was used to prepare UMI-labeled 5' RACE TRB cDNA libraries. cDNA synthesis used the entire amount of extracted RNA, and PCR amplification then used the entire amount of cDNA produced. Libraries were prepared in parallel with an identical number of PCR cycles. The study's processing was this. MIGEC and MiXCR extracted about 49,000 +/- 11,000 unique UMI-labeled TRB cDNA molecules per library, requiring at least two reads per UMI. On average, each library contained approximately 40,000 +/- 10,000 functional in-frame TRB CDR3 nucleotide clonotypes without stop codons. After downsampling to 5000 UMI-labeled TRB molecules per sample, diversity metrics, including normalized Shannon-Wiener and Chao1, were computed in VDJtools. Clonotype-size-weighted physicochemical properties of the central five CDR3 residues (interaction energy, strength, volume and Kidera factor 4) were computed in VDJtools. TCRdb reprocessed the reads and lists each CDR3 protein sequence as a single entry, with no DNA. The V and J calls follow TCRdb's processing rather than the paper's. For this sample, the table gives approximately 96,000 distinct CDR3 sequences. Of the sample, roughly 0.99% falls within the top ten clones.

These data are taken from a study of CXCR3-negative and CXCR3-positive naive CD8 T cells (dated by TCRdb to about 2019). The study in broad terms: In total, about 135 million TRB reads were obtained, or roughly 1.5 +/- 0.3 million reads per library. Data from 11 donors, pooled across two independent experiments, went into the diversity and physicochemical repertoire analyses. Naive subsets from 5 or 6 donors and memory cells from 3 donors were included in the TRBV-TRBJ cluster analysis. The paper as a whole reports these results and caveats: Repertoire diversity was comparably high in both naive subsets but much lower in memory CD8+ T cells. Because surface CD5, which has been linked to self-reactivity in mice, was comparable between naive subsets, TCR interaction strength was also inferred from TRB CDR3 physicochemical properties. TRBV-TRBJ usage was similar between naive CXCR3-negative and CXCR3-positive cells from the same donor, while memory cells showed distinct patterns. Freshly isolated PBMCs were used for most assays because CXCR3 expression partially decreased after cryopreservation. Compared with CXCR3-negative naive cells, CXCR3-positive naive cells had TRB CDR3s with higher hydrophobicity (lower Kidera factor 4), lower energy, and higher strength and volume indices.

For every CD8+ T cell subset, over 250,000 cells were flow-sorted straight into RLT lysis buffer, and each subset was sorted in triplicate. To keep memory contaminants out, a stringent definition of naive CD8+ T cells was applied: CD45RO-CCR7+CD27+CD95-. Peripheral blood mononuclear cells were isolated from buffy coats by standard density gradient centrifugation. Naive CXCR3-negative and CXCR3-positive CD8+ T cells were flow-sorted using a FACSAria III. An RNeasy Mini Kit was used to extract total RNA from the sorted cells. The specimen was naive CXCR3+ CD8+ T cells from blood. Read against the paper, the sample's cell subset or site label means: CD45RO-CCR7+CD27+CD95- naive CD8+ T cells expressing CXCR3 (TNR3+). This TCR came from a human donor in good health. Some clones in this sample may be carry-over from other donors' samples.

The CDR3 protein is CASSAALIAGHLGELFF. The chain uses TRBV2 and TRBJ2-2; TCRdb reports TRBD2, a call that lacks DNA to check it against. Counted from cysteine to phenylalanine, this CDR3 has 17 amino acids. The DNA is unrecorded. CDR1 and CDR2 are read off the germline V gene as SNHLY and FYNNEI.